This is a list of T cell receptor beta chains from one sample in a study of monozygotic twins with inflammatory bowel disease. TCRdb reprocessed the 5' RACE reads and reports one entry per CDR3 protein, with no DNA. The ten most abundant clones cover 5.6% of a sample with fewer than 400,000 distinct CDR3 sequences. Material for sequencing was blood. These receptor sequences come from a human donor with ulcerative colitis or Crohn's disease, or a healthy co-twin of an affected twin (not recorded which). Both conserved end residues are part of each CDR3. The order of the fields is V gene, J gene, CDR3 protein.

v_gene: TRBV2
j_gene: TRBJ2-5
CDR3aa: CASSRLAGVETQYF

v_gene: TRBV2
j_gene: TRBJ1-5
CDR3aa: CASIDLTGESNQPQHF

v_gene: TRBV20-1
j_gene: TRBJ2-5
CDR3aa: CSATGTRDWETQYF

v_gene: TRBV18
j_gene: TRBJ2-1
CDR3aa: CASSRPPGLHEQFF

v_gene: TRBV11-3
j_gene: TRBJ2-6
CDR3aa: CASSLGRGEGANVLTF

v_gene: TRBV5-4
j_gene: TRBJ2-7
CDR3aa: CARTGSYEQYF

v_gene: TRBV28
j_gene: TRBJ2-1
CDR3aa: CASSLGLAGSNEQFF

v_gene: TRBV7-8
j_gene: TRBJ2-5
CDR3aa: CASSLAAGTGEETQYF

v_gene: TRBV10-2
j_gene: TRBJ2-7
CDR3aa: CASFDRDRAIHEQYF

v_gene: TRBV29-1
j_gene: TRBJ2-3
CDR3aa: CSVHGIFTDTQYF

v_gene: TRBV4-3
j_gene: TRBJ2-7
CDR3aa: CASSQRAGGYEQYF

v_gene: TRBV6-5
j_gene: TRBJ2-7
CDR3aa: CASSYDSPGRAEQYF

v_gene: TRBV11-1
j_gene: TRBJ1-1
CDR3aa: CASSFRRGRNTEAFF

v_gene: TRBV3-1
j_gene: TRBJ1-1
CDR3aa: CASSQVRGGTEAFF

v_gene: TRBV27
j_gene: TRBJ2-5
CDR3aa: CASSRRLAAQETQYF

v_gene: TRBV28
j_gene: TRBJ1-1
CDR3aa: CASSSGHAEAFF

v_gene: TRBV12-3/TRBV12-4
j_gene: TRBJ2-2
CDR3aa: CASRALQGNTGELFF

v_gene: TRBV5-1
j_gene: TRBJ2-7
CDR3aa: CASSLVQGPKTIYEQYF

v_gene: TRBV27
j_gene: TRBJ2-7
CDR3aa: CASSFEGSYEQYF

v_gene: TRBV7-2
j_gene: TRBJ2-3
CDR3aa: CASTLARITDTQYF

v_gene: TRBV7-9
j_gene: TRBJ2-1
CDR3aa: CASSFFRGSEQFF